This T cell receptor (beta chain) was captured in a study of a mutant IDH1 vaccine in newly diagnosed glioma. Study details: Treated patients had a mean age of around 40 years and a sex split that was roughly 60% male and about 40% female. Earlier care involved radiotherapy, temozolomide, or both, and the majority received both.

The CDR3 totals 14 residues. Germline CDR1 SGDLS, CDR2 YYNGEE. Losses at the gene ends were 7 bases for V and 4 bases for J; bases not matched to a gene: 6. The table came from immunoSEQ multiplex PCR; TCRdb's copy has only in-frame clones and leaves some out. The data show under 65,000 clones, roughly 80% seen once. Time point here: baseline, week 1 (first vaccination visit). Stated treatment: pre-vaccination baseline after standard-of-care therapy. There are a few counts of this clone. The sequencing used PBMCs, collected from a glioma patient treated with radiotherapy, temozolomide or both. This TCR came from a woman between 35 and 50 years old with glioma. The chain has TRBV9 and TRBJ2-2, with 8 bases aligning to TRBD2. The CDR3 sequence: CASAGTRGTGELFF. The CDR3, as DNA: TGTGCCAGCGCCGGGACTAGAGGCACCGGGGAGCTGTTTTTT.